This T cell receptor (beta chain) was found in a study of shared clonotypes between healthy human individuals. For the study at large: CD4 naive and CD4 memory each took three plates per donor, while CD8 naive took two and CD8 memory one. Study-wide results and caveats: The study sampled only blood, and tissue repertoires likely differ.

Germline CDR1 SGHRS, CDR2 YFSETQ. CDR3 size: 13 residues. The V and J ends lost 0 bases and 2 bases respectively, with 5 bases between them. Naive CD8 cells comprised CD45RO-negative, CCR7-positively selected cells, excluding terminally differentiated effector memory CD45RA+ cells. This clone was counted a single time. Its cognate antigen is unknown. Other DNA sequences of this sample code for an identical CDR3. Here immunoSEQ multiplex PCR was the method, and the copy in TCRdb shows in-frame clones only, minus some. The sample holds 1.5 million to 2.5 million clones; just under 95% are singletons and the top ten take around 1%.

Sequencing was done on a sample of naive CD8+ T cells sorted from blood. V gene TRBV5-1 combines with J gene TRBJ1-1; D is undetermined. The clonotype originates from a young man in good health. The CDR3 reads CASSLDLNTEAFF. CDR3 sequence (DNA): TGCGCCAGCAGCTTGGACCTTAACACTGAAGCTTTCTTT.